These 24 T cell receptor beta chains were sequenced from one sample in a study of T cells in Graves' hyperthyroidism and ophthalmopathy. What was amplified from RNA transcripts were TCR beta CDR3 regions. HTBI primers were used for first-round RT-PCR of the TCR CDR3. In TCRdb, the multiplex PCR reads were re-called with MiXCR into one record per CDR3 protein. The top ten hold roughly 7.7% of the sample, which has roughly 570,000 distinct CDR3 sequences, under 60% seen once. The sample consisted of peripheral blood or thyroid tissue (not recorded which). The receptor set was obtained from a woman in her late teens or twenties with Graves' hyperthyroidism.

The chain employs TRBV10-1 and TRBJ2-7; possible D gene TRBD1, 6 bases. Germline CDR1 WNHNN, CDR2 SYGVQD (reference sequence). The CDR3 is 13 residues long. Trimming removed 5 bases at V and 3 bases at J, with 11 bases between. The CDR3 DNA is TGCGCCAGCAGTAAACCGGACAGCTACGAGCAGTACTTC. This encodes CASSKPDSYEQYF.

This clonotype appeared once. A much larger clone sits a single nucleotide away, making a read error possible. This chain uses TRBV27 with TRBJ2-7; 7 bases line up with TRBD1. This CDR3 contains 14 residues. Germline V gene sequence: CDR1 MNHEY, CDR2 SMNVEV (reference sequence). In nucleotides, the CDR3 is TGTGCCGGCAGTCCGTGGGACAGACCCTACGAGCAGTACTTC. The encoded protein is CAGSPWDRPYEQYF.

The V gene is TRBV6-5, the J gene TRBJ1-2; D may be TRBD1 (6 bases). This CDR3 is 12 amino acids long. V was pared by 5 bases and J by 11 bases, with 15 bases between. Germline CDR1 and CDR2: MNHEY and SVGAGI. The CDR3 reads CASSRPRDKYTF. The CDR3 DNA sequence: TGTGCCAGCAGTCGACCCCGGGACAAATACACCTTC.

This clonotype was seen at least ten times. The gene calls are TRBV6-1 and TRBJ1-5; maybe TRBD1 (6 bases). Germline CDR1 MNHNS, CDR2 SASEGT. V lost 0 bases to trimming and J lost 6 bases, with 9 bases between them. CDR3 length: 14 amino acids. The CDR3 nucleotides are TGTGCCAGCAGTGAAGCGGGGGCAACTCAGCCCCAGCATTTT. Translating gives CASSEAGATQPQHF.

The chain employs TRBV20-1 and TRBJ1-1, with D perhaps matching TRBD1 (5 bases). V was trimmed by 0 bases and J by 6 bases, leaving 14 bases between them. Germline V CDR1 and CDR2: DFQATT, SNEGSKA (reference sequence). CDR3 length equals 14 residues. This CDR3 is CSAREGQGIPEAFF. In nucleotides, the CDR3 is TGCAGTGCTAGAGAGGGGCAGGGAATCCCTGAAGCTTTCTTT.

This clonotype has just a few counts. The rearrangement links TRBV29-1 to TRBJ2-1; 12 bases align to TRBD2. The CDR3 is made up of 13 amino acids. Per the germline V gene, CDR1 is SQVTM and CDR2 is ANQGSEA. The trim removed 4 bases at V and 9 bases at J, leaving 4 bases unmatched. The CDR3 sequence: CSVASGRVGEQFF. The CDR3 DNA is TGCAGCGTTGCTAGCGGGAGGGTTGGTGAGCAGTTCTTC.

As for this clonotype: One end of the junction is discordant with germline, which a read error may explain. CDR3 nucleotides: TGTGCCACCAGCCTACAGGTGAACACTGAAGCTTTC. Translated, it gives CATSLQVNTEAF. The chain links TRBV15 to TRBJ2-6; D is perhaps TRBD1 (5 bases). The germline V gene has CDR1 LNHNV and CDR2 YYDKDF (reference sequence). This CDR3 spans 12 amino acids.

As for this clonotype: A much larger clone differs by one base, so this may be a read error. The rearrangement uses TRBV6-1 and TRBJ2-7; D not resolved. Matching the DNA end better, TRBJ2-1 makes the J call doubtful. This CDR3 has 13 residues. Per germline, CDR1 MNHNS and CDR2 SASEGT. The CDR3 sequence is CASSWKAIYEQFF. The CDR3 DNA is TGTGCCAGCAGCTGGAAGGCGATCTACGAGCAGTTCTTC.

V usage is TRBV7-9 and J usage is TRBJ2-7; the match to TRBD2 covers 7 bases. The J call could be wrong; TRBJ2-1 is a better fit for the DNA end. CDR1 is SEHNR, CDR2 FQNEAQ, per germline (reference sequence). The CDR3 consists of 17 residues. CDR3 region: CASSPPRPSGSYNEQFF. In nucleotides, the CDR3 is TGTGCCAGCAGCCCTCCCCGGCCTAGCGGATCTTACAATGAGCAGTTCTTC.

Worth noting for this clonotype: This may be a read error, as it is one base from a much larger clone. This sequence joins TRBV7-9 and TRBJ2-7, with D perhaps TRBD2 (6 bases). CDR1 and CDR2 from the germline V gene are SEHNR and FQNEAQ (reference sequence). The length of the CDR3 is 16 residues. V gave up 8 bases and J gave up 0 bases, with 20 bases separating them. CDR3 in amino acids: CASGPRFLATSYEQYF. The CDR3 DNA sequence: TGTGCCAGCGGCCCACGGTTCCTAGCGACCTCCTACGAGCAGTACTTC.

In DNA form, the CDR3 reads TGTGCCAGCAGCGTAGACGGGCGAAAAAGCACAGATACGCAGTATTTT. As protein: CASSVDGRKSTDTQYF. This sequence joins TRBV9 and TRBJ2-3; D ambiguous. The germline V gene has CDR1 SGDLS and CDR2 YYNGEE. The CDR3 is 16 residues long. V gave up 0 bases and J gave up 0 bases, with 11 bases separating them.

In its sample, this clonotype was seen many times. This rearrangement joins TRBV7-9 to TRBJ1-4, with D unresolved. This CDR3 contains 14 residues. Trimming took 3 bases from V and 7 from J, leaving 12 bases between them. Looked up from germline, CDR1 is SEHNR and CDR2 is FQNEAQ (reference sequence). The CDR3 DNA reads TGTGCCAGCAGCTTGATACTCACGGGTGAAAAACTGTTTTTT. Its protein product is CASSLILTGEKLFF.

The chain carries TRBV6-6 and TRBJ1-2, with TRBD1 matching 8 bases. Germline trimming cut 6 bases from V and 6 bases from J; bases unmatched to any gene: 6. CDR1 is MNHNY and CDR2 is SVGAGI in the germline V gene (reference sequence). This CDR3 has 13 amino acids. The CDR3 loop reads CASSRAGGHGYTF. The CDR3 DNA follows: TGTGCCAGCAGCCGGGCAGGGGGCCATGGCTACACCTTC.

CDR3 sequence: CSARAGDNEKLFF. CDR3 DNA sequence: TGCAGTGCTAGAGCAGGGGACAATGAAAAACTGTTTTTT. The chain is built from TRBV20-1 and TRBJ1-4; weak D call: TRBD1 (6 bases). Germline values: CDR1 DFQATT, CDR2 SNEGSKA (reference sequence). Trimming pared 1 base from V and 5 bases from J, leaving 8 bases between. This CDR3 spans 13 amino acids.

This chain connects TRBV12-3 or TRBV12-4 to TRBJ1-6; D is possibly TRBD1 (5 bases). The length of the CDR3 is 13 residues. Trimming left V 7 bases short and J 8 bases short, with 12 bases between. CDR3 loop: CASTAGPDSPLHF. The CDR3 DNA follows: TGTGCCAGCACCGCAGGGCCAGATTCACCCCTCCACTTT.

V and J are TRBV14 and TRBJ2-7; tentative D call: TRBD2 (6 bases). The CDR3 is 15 residues long. Germline CDR1 SGHDN, CDR2 FVKESK. With 1 base removed from V and 3 bases from J, the gap between germline ends came to 13 bases. The CDR3 region is CASSQGSRGVYEQYF. Here the CDR3 DNA reads TGTGCCAGCAGCCAAGGAAGTCGCGGGGTCTACGAGCAGTACTTC.

This clonotype was counted only a few times. CDR3 DNA sequence: TGTGCCAGCAGCACCCGACAGGGCCACGAGCAGTACTTC. It yields the protein CASSTRQGHEQYF. V and J are TRBV27 and TRBJ2-7; 7 nucleotides line up with TRBD1. V lost 6 bases to trimming and J lost 5 bases; unmatched junction nucleotides: 7. In germline, CDR1 is MNHEY, CDR2 SMNVEV (reference sequence). The CDR3 consists of 13 residues.

The CDR3 DNA sequence: TGTGCCAGCAGTTTAGAAAAGGACGAGCAGTACTTC. Its protein is CASSLEKDEQYF. The chain carries TRBV28 and TRBJ2-7; no reliable D call. Per germline, CDR1 MDHEN and CDR2 SYDVKM. Trimming pared 2 bases from V and 5 bases from J, leaving 7 bases between. The CDR3 consists of 12 residues. Drawing the rest from reference TRBV28 and TRBJ2-7, the complete variable domain is DVKVTQSSRYLVKRTGEKVFLECVQDMDHENMFWYRQDPGLGLRLIYFSYDVKMKEKGDIPEGYSVSREKKERFSLILESASTNQTSMYLCASSLEKDEQYFGPGTRLTVT.

As concerns this clonotype: The conserved final phenylalanine or tryptophan is absent from the CDR3, which likely points to a read error. The rearrangement joins TRBV5-6 to TRBJ2-7; 10 bases line up with TRBD2. Trimming cost V 0 bases and J 5 bases; bases outside gene matches: 2. Germline loops: CDR1 SGHDT, CDR2 YYEEEE. This CDR3 spans 14 amino acids. The CDR3 region has the DNA TGTGCCAGCAGCTTGGGCCTAGCGGGGGACGAGCAGTACCTC. This translates into CASSLGLAGDEQYL.

The gene calls are TRBV19 and TRBJ1-1, with TRBD1 matching 9 bases. Germline V gene lookup returns CDR1 LNHDA and CDR2 SQIVND (reference sequence). The CDR3 runs 13 residues. V shed 6 bases and J 3 bases; nucleotides not matched to a gene: 2. This chain's CDR3 is CASSHRGHTEAFF. CDR3 DNA sequence: TGTGCCAGTAGCCACAGGGGGCACACTGAAGCTTTCTTT.

This clonotype was seen only a few times. This rearrangement joins TRBV15 to TRBJ1-5; 10 bases align to TRBD1. V gave up 8 bases and J gave up 6 bases; unmatched junction bases: 7. CDR3 length: 14 amino acids. Germline V CDR1 and CDR2: LNHNV, YYDKDF (reference sequence). This CDR3 is CATAGTGVFQPQHF. The CDR3 nucleotides are TGTGCCACCGCCGGGACAGGGGTTTTTCAGCCCCAGCATTTT.

The chain carries TRBV7-9 and TRBJ2-1; D may match TRBD1 or TRBD2 (6 bases each). The CDR3 totals 12 residues. Germline V gives CDR1 SEHNR, CDR2 FQNEAQ (reference sequence). The germline V and J ends were trimmed by 11 bases and 7 bases, with 15 bases remaining between them. The CDR3 sequence is CALGGPENEQFF. CDR3 nucleotides: TGTGCCCTAGGGGGGCCCGAGAATGAGCAGTTCTTC.

The V and J genes are TRBV6-2 or TRBV6-3 and TRBJ2-5; 8 nucleotides agree with TRBD2. Germline V gene sequence: CDR1 MNHEY, CDR2 SVGEGT. Germline trimming cut 10 bases from V and 4 bases from J; bases unmatched to any gene: 11. The CDR3 has 14 amino acids. The CDR3 DNA is TGTGCCACCGATCAGGGACTAGGTTTAGAGACCCAGTACTTC. Its translation is CATDQGLGLETQYF.

This clonotype was picked up many times. The CDR3 DNA sequence: TGTGCCAGCAGGGATGACAGGGGGGCTTCACCCCTCCACTTT. This gives the protein CASRDDRGASPLHF. The genes are TRBV6-6 and TRBJ1-6, with TRBD1 matching 9 bases. V was pared by 6 bases and J by 9 bases, with 6 bases of the junction left unmatched. CDR1 MNHNY and CDR2 SVGAGI come from the germline V gene (reference sequence). CDR3 size: 14 residues.